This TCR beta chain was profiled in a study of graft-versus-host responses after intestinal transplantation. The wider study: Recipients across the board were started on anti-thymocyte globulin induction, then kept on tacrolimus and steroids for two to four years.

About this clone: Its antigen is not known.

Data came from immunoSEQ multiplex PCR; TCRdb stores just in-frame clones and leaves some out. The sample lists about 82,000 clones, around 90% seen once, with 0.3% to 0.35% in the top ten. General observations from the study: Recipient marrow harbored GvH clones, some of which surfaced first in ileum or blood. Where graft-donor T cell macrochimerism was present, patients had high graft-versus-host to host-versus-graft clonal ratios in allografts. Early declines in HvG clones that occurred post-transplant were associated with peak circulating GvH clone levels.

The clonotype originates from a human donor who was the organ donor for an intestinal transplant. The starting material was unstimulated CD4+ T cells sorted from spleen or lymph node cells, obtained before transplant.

CDR3 sequence reads: CASSPLIFRGNTEAFF. CDR3 nucleotide sequence: TGTGCCAGCAGCCCGTTGATATTTAGGGGTAACACTGAAGCTTTCTTT. The gene calls are TRBV27 and TRBJ1-1; D possibly corresponds to TRBD1 (5 bases). Trimming took 6 bases from V and 2 from J, leaving 19 bases between them. CDR1 is MNHEY and CDR2 is SMNVEV in the germline V gene (reference sequence). The CDR3 runs to 16 residues.